The sequence of this TCR beta chain was determined in a study of human T cells and chemical hapten exposure. In this sample, this clonotype turned up many times. For the library, individual cDNA molecules each received unique molecular identifiers. TCRdb called the RACE reads again in MiXCR, with one record for every CDR3 protein. The sample holds roughly 120,000 distinct CDR3 sequences, roughly an eighth seen once. The CDR3 spans 13 residues. Trimming left V 1 base short and J 4 bases short, with 5 bases between. Regarding time point: patch test 1, 2 weeks after DPC sensitization. As to treatment: therapeutic diphenylcyclopropenone sensitization with weekly scalp DPC.

The source was whole blood, collected in connection with sensitization to the hapten diphenylcyclopropenone (DPC). The rearrangement links TRBV12-3 or TRBV12-4 to TRBJ2-1; D is ambiguous. This clonotype was obtained from a woman between 50 and 59 years old with alopecia areata. Some clones in this sample may be carry-over from other donors' samples. CDR3 region: CASSLGSYNEQFF. CDR3 nucleotides: TGTGCCAGCAGTTTAGGGTCTTACAATGAGCAGTTCTTC.